This entry lists 21 T cell receptor beta chains sequenced from one sample in a study of T cells in Graves' hyperthyroidism and ophthalmopathy. The TCR beta CDR3 regions underwent amplification using RNA transcripts as the source. A set of HTBI primers served as the primers for a first-round RT-PCR of the TCR CDR3. TCRdb analysed the multiplex PCR reads with MiXCR anew, one entry per CDR3 protein. Altogether more than 300,000 distinct CDR3 sequences are present, approximately 17% being singletons, with the ten largest covering about 38%. The sample was blood. These receptors all stem from a young man with Graves' ophthalmopathy.

This clonotype was recorded many times. The chain joins TRBV28 to TRBJ2-5; 8 bases are shared with TRBD2. J was trimmed by 0 bases and V by 3 bases; bases with no gene match: 3. Germline V gene sequence: CDR1 MDHEN, CDR2 SYDVKM. The CDR3 has 15 amino acids. The CDR3, as DNA: TGTGCCAGCAGTTTGTTAGCGGGGAACCAAGAGACCCAGTACTTC. Translated: CASSLLAGNQETQYF.

This clonotype turned up a few times. The chain links TRBV5-6 to TRBJ2-2; D uncertain. Per the germline V gene, CDR1 is SGHDT and CDR2 is YYEEEE. The V gene lost 5 bases and the J gene lost 4 bases, with 12 bases spanning the gap. CDR3 length equals 14 residues. CDR3 coding DNA: TGTGCCAGCAGTTTCCCCCCCCCCACCGGGGAGCTGTTTTTT. This sequence encodes CASSFPPPTGELFF.

This clonotype appeared many times. The chain has TRBV27 and TRBJ1-1, with D tentatively TRBD1 (6 bases). Germline loops: CDR1 MNHEY, CDR2 SMNVEV (reference sequence). The CDR3 loop spans 16 amino acids. V shed 6 bases and J shed 3 bases, with 20 bases lying between them. In nucleotides, the CDR3 is TGTGCCAGCAGCGAACAGGGAGGTGGACCCGACACTGAAGCTTTCTTT. Translating it yields CASSEQGGGPDTEAFF.

The chain couples TRBV6-1 to TRBJ1-5; 8 bases are a match to TRBD1. The trim removed 8 bases at V and 4 bases at J, leaving 7 bases unmatched. Germline assignment: CDR1 MNHNS and CDR2 SASEGT. The CDR3 loop spans 14 amino acids. CDR3 in amino acids: CASLQGAPNQPQHF. The CDR3 nucleotides read TGTGCCAGCCTTCAGGGGGCTCCGAATCAGCCCCAGCATTTT.

The gene calls are TRBV29-1 and TRBJ2-1, with D hard to call. This CDR3 has 14 amino acids. CDR1 and CDR2 (germline): SQVTM, ANQGSEA. Trimming took off 3 bases at V and 4 bases at J, with 13 bases between the two ends. CDR3: CSVDTAQEYNEQFF. In DNA form, the CDR3 reads TGCAGCGTTGATACCGCCCAGGAGTACAATGAGCAGTTCTTC.

This clonotype came up many times. The chain uses TRBV6-1 and TRBJ1-1; tentatively, D is TRBD1 (5 bases). The CDR3 has 16 residues. CDR1 and CDR2 (germline): MNHNS, SASEGT. V lost 8 bases, J lost 1 base, and 20 bases lay in between. This CDR3 reads CASYSGGWGTNTEAFF. The CDR3 region has the DNA TGTGCCAGCTATTCGGGAGGGTGGGGGACGAACACTGAAGCTTTCTTT.

This clonotype was found many times. The gene calls are TRBV5-8 and TRBJ2-1; no clear D gene. The CDR3 runs to 15 residues. Germline assignment: CDR1 SGHTS and CDR2 YDEGEE. V dropped 4 bases and J dropped 2 bases, with 13 bases sitting between them. CDR3 bases: TGTGCCAGCAGCGATTCGTGGGTCACCTACAATGAGCAGTTCTTC. Its protein is CASSDSWVTYNEQFF.

J is TRBJ2-1 and V is TRBV6-5; unclear D gene. Trimming removed 4 bases at V and 9 bases at J, with 16 bases between. In germline, CDR1 is MNHEY, CDR2 SVGAGI. This CDR3 is 14 amino acids long. The CDR3 protein is CASSFQTSRSEQFF. The CDR3 DNA reads TGTGCCAGCAGTTTCCAGACTTCTAGAAGTGAGCAGTTCTTC.

This chain joins TRBV19 and TRBJ1-5; tentative D call: TRBD1 (6 bases). Germline V gene lookup returns CDR1 LNHDA and CDR2 SQIVND (reference sequence). Trimming left V 6 bases short and J 1 base short, with 13 bases between. The CDR3 totals 15 residues. CDR3 sequence reads: CASRWGQGSNQPQHF. The CDR3 DNA is TGTGCCAGTAGATGGGGGCAGGGGAGCAATCAGCCCCAGCATTTT.

The V and J genes are TRBV19 and TRBJ2-6, with D possibly matching TRBD1 (6 bases). Trimming removed 2 bases at V and 2 bases at J, with 13 bases between. The germline V gene has CDR1 LNHDA and CDR2 SQIVND (reference sequence). The CDR3 is 17 amino acids. CDR3 sequence reads: CASSIPQGIPGANVLTF. Here the CDR3 DNA reads TGTGCCAGTAGTATACCACAGGGCATCCCTGGGGCCAACGTCCTGACTTTC.

This clonotype was observed many times. The CDR3 loop is CASSLTIGGDNQPQHF. Here the CDR3 DNA reads TGTGCCAGCAGCCTCACGATAGGAGGGGACAATCAGCCCCAGCATTTT. The genes are TRBV3-1 and TRBJ1-5; D possibly corresponds to TRBD1 (5 bases). This CDR3 has 16 amino acids. Germline V gene lookup returns CDR1 LGHDT and CDR2 YNNKEL (reference sequence). V lost 4 bases and J lost 3, with 16 bases in between. Full variable domain (remainder filled in from reference TRBV3-1 and TRBJ1-5): DTAVSQTPKYLVTQMGNDKSIKCEQNLGHDTMYWYKQDSKKFLKIMFSYNNKELIINETVPNRFSPKSPDKAHLNLHINSLELGDSAVYFCASSLTIGGDNQPQHFGDGTRLSIL.

In the case of this clonotype: A much larger clonotype is one base distant, so this may be a read error. The chain carries TRBV5-1 and TRBJ2-7, with 7 bases aligning to TRBD1. Germline lookup yields CDR1 SGHRS and CDR2 YFSETQ. The CDR3 extends over 14 amino acids. Trimming at V came to 0 bases and at J to 5 bases, leaving 5 bases not matched to a gene. The chain's CDR3 is CASSLEQGSHEQYF. The CDR3 region has the DNA TGCGCCAGCAGCTTGGAACAGGGGTCCCACGAGCAGTACTTC.

This clonotype was recorded a few times. This sequence joins TRBV9 and TRBJ2-5, with TRBD2 matching 7 bases. V shed 3 bases, J shed 2 bases, and the junction held 7 bases outside the gene matches. The CDR3 extends over 15 amino acids. Germline CDR1 and CDR2: SGDLS and YYNGEE. CDR3 residues: CASSGGGGVQETQYF. The CDR3 nucleotides are TGTGCCAGCAGCGGGGGGGGGGGGGTGCAAGAGACCCAGTACTTC.

This clonotype has more than one count but fewer than ten. The DNA of the CDR3 is TGTGCCAGCAGCCCCCGGTTTGTCTCTGGGGCCAACGTCCTGACTTTC. It yields the protein CASSPRFVSGANVLTF. The gene calls are TRBV3-1 and TRBJ2-6, with D hard to call. Germline V gives CDR1 LGHDT, CDR2 YNNKEL (reference sequence). The CDR3 is 16 residues long. The V end was cut by 4 bases, the J end by 0 bases, with 10 bases between.

This clonotype was recorded a few times. This rearrangement joins TRBV12-3 or TRBV12-4 to TRBJ2-7; D ambiguous. The CDR3 has 13 amino acids. The ends were cut back, 1 base at V and 5 bases at J, with 9 bases in the middle. The CDR3 DNA sequence: TGTGCCAGCAGTTTAGAATTAGGGAACGAGCAGTACTTC. This translates into CASSLELGNEQYF.

This clonotype was seen only a few times. The rearrangement uses TRBV7-2 and TRBJ2-5; 7 bases agree with TRBD2. The CDR3 spans 15 residues. Trimming removed 2 bases from V and 4 bases from J; junction bases left unmatched: 7. Germline values: CDR1 SGHTA, CDR2 FQGNSA. The chain's CDR3 is CASSLTRTSPETQYF. The CDR3 DNA reads TGTGCCAGCAGCTTAACCAGGACTAGTCCAGAGACCCAGTACTTC.

The table lists this clonotype with a few counts. The chain recombines TRBV20-1 with TRBJ1-2; D ambiguous. The CDR3 extends over 15 amino acids. CDR1 DFQATT and CDR2 SNEGSKA come from the germline V gene (reference sequence). V lost 5 bases and J 1 base, leaving 17 bases between the germline ends. The CDR3 coding sequence is TGCAGTGCTTTAGCGCGTGGCGAAGATAACTATGGCTACACCTTC. Protein sequence: CSALARGEDNYGYTF.

This clonotype was recorded many times. The chain combines TRBV7-8 with TRBJ2-2; 14 nucleotides line up with TRBD2. Trimming removed 5 bases from V and 7 bases from J; junction bases left unmatched: 9. The CDR3 consists of 17 residues. Germline V lookup: CDR1 SGHVS, CDR2 FQNEAQ. CDR3 sequence reads: CASSPGLAGGPGGELFF. CDR3 DNA sequence: TGTGCCAGCAGCCCAGGACTAGCGGGGGGCCCTGGCGGGGAGCTGTTTTTT.

This clonotype came up a few times. V is TRBV18 and J is TRBJ1-6; D unclear. Trimming pared 1 base from V and 7 bases from J, leaving 11 bases between. Germline CDR1 and CDR2: KGHSH and LQKENI. The CDR3 consists of 15 residues. In DNA, the CDR3 is TGTGCCAGCTCACCACTGCGCTGGGAAAATTCACCCCTCCACTTT. It encodes CASSPLRWENSPLHF.

This clonotype has just a few counts. V usage is TRBV2 and J usage is TRBJ1-1; 8 bases line up with TRBD1. Germline lookup yields CDR1 SNHLY and CDR2 FYNNEI. With V trimmed by 5 bases and J by 0 bases, 8 bases remained unmatched. The CDR3 spans 16 residues. The chain's CDR3 is CASSSQGAIMNTEAFF. CDR3 DNA sequence: TGTGCCAGCAGTTCGCAGGGGGCGATCATGAACACTGAAGCTTTCTTT.

The chain carries TRBV7-2 and TRBJ2-6; perhaps D is TRBD1 or TRBD2 (5 bases each). CDR3 length: 15 residues. Germline CDR1 reads SGHTA; CDR2 reads FQGNSA. Trimming took 8 bases from V and 2 from J, leaving 13 bases between them. The CDR3 sequence is CASCRSGPGANVLTF. In nucleotides, the CDR3 is TGTGCCAGCTGTAGGTCGGGGCCTGGGGCCAACGTCCTGACTTTC.